The 19 T cell receptor beta chains in this list originate from one sample, sequenced in a study of shared clonotypes between healthy human individuals. Sequenced by immunoSEQ multiplex PCR; TCRdb stores in-frame clones only, minus some. This sample has some 2.1 million clones, with 85% to 95% found just once. Source material: naive CD4+ T cells sorted from blood. Subset indicated: CD45RA+ positively selected. The origin of the receptors is a man aged 18-30 years in good health.

This rearrangement joins TRBV2 to TRBJ2-1; unclear D gene. In germline, CDR1 is SNHLY, CDR2 FYNNEI. Trimming took off 7 bases at V and 1 base at J, with 8 bases between the two ends. There are 13 residues in the CDR3. CDR3 DNA sequence: TGTGCCAGCATTCTTGGGTCCTACAATGAGCAGTTCTTC. Protein: CASILGSYNEQFF. The whole variable domain, remainder taken from reference TRBV2 and TRBJ2-1, is EPEVTQTPSHQVTQMGQEVILRCVPISNHLYFYWYRQILGQKVEFLVSFYNNEISEKSEIFDDQFSVERPDGSNFTLKIRSTKLEDSAMYFCASILGSYNEQFFGPGTRLTVL.

This chain links TRBV5-4 with TRBJ2-5; 8 bases line up with TRBD1. The CDR3 is 14 residues long. The germline V gene has CDR1 SGHNT and CDR2 YYREEE (reference sequence). After removal of 4 bases from V and 5 bases from J, the junction contained 7 bases not matched to a gene. In nucleotides, the CDR3 is TGTGCCAGCAGCGTCGGGACAGGACAGGAGACCCAGTACTTC. Encoded protein: CASSVGTGQETQYF.

Concerning this clone itself: This CDR3 is also generated by other DNA sequences in the sample. The V call is TRBV28, the J call TRBJ1-1; perhaps TRBD1 as D (5 bases). The CDR3 has 11 amino acids. Between the trimmed V and J ends, which lost 6 bases and 8 bases, there was a span of 10 bases. The germline V gene has CDR1 MDHEN and CDR2 SYDVKM. This chain's CDR3 is CASSLGREAFF. The CDR3 nucleotides read TGTGCCAGCAGCTTGGGACGAGAAGCTTTCTTT.

This chain connects TRBV5-1 to TRBJ1-1, with D unresolved. Per the germline V gene, CDR1 is SGHRS and CDR2 is YFSETQ. V was pared by 0 bases and J by 3 bases, with 18 bases between. This CDR3 region has 17 residues. Written as DNA, the CDR3 is TGCGCCAGCAGCTTGGGGTGGTCGGACTTCCGGGACACTGAAGCTTTCTTT. Its translation is CASSLGWSDFRDTEAFF.

The chain links TRBV7-8 to TRBJ2-7; D unresolved. CDR3 length: 14 amino acids. Trimming removed 4 bases from V and 4 bases from J, with 14 bases in between. CDR1 is SGHVS and CDR2 is FQNEAQ in the germline V gene. As DNA, the CDR3 is TGTGCCAGCAGCTCTAGGACGGGCTGGTACGAGCAGTACTTC. Amino acids: CASSSRTGWYEQYF.

This chain connects TRBV4-3 to TRBJ2-1, with no clear D. In germline, CDR1 is LGHNA, CDR2 YSLEER. This CDR3 spans 17 amino acids. The germline V and J ends were trimmed by 1 base and 9 bases, with 22 bases remaining between them. The CDR3 region is CASSQVFNMANEGEQFF. CDR3 coding DNA: TGCGCCAGCAGCCAAGTTTTTAATATGGCAAATGAAGGTGAGCAGTTCTTC.

Remarks on this clone: The same CDR3 is also encoded by other DNA sequences in this sample. The chain couples TRBV5-1 to TRBJ1-5, with D possibly TRBD1 on 5 matching bases. The CDR3 totals 13 residues. V shed 0 bases and J shed 4 bases, with 5 bases lying between them. In germline, CDR1 is SGHRS, CDR2 YFSETQ. The CDR3, as DNA: TGCGCCAGCAGCTTGGCAGGGAATCAGCCCCAGCATTTT. Its translation: CASSLAGNQPQHF.

The V call is TRBV11-2, the J call TRBJ1-2; D is unresolved. Germline V CDR1 and CDR2: SGHAT, FQNNGV. This CDR3 spans 14 amino acids. Trimming removed 5 bases at V and 3 bases at J, with 13 bases between. In DNA form, the CDR3 reads TGTGCCAGCAGCCAAGAGAGGACGGACTATGGCTACACCTTC. It is translated as CASSQERTDYGYTF. Variable domain in full (rest from reference TRBV11-2 and TRBJ1-2): EAGVAQSPRYKIIEKRQSVAFWCNPISGHATLYWYQQILGQGPKLLIQFQNNGVVDDSQLPKDRFSAERLKGVDSTLKIQPAKLEDSAVYLCASSQERTDYGYTFGSGTRLTVV.

The J gene is TRBJ2-3, the V gene TRBV29-1; D may be TRBD1 or TRBD2 (7 bases each). The germline CDR1 and CDR2 sequences are SQVTM and ANQGSEA. The CDR3 is 15 residues long. V was pared by 3 bases and J by 3 bases, with 16 bases between. The CDR3 nucleotides read TGCAGCGTTGATGAGCGACAGGGAGGGACAGATACGCAGTATTTT. Translation gives CSVDERQGGTDTQYF.

The chain uses TRBV2 and TRBJ1-3; 8 bases align to TRBD1. The CDR3 is 15 residues long. CDR1 is SNHLY, CDR2 FYNNEI, per germline. Unmatched junction bases numbered 6, after V lost 5 bases and J lost 3 bases. CDR3 amino acids: CASSSGTGLGNTIYF. DNA of the CDR3: TGTGCCAGCAGTTCTGGGACAGGTCTTGGAAACACCATATATTTT. The variable domain in full, completed from reference TRBV2 and TRBJ1-3, reads EPEVTQTPSHQVTQMGQEVILRCVPISNHLYFYWYRQILGQKVEFLVSFYNNEISEKSEIFDDQFSVERPDGSNFTLKIRSTKLEDSAMYFCASSSGTGLGNTIYFGEGSWLTVV.

This chain joins TRBV6-6 and TRBJ1-2, with a possible D match to TRBD1 (5 bases). V gave up 3 bases and J gave up 6 bases, with 11 bases separating them. The germline gives CDR1 MNHNY, CDR2 SVGAGI (reference sequence). The CDR3 has 13 amino acids. The CDR3 nucleotides are TGTGCCAGCAGTTATCTCGGGGGGAATGGCTACACCTTC. Its protein product is CASSYLGGNGYTF.

The rearrangement uses TRBV11-3 and TRBJ2-2; tentatively, D is TRBD1 or TRBD2 (5 bases each). Germline CDR1 is SGHNT and CDR2 is YENEEA. The CDR3 runs to 13 residues. V lost 4 bases, J lost 7 bases, and 10 bases lay in between. CDR3 DNA: TGTGCCAGCAGCTGGGGGTCGCTCGGGGAGCTGTTTTTT. As protein: CASSWGSLGELFF.

The chain is built from TRBV5-1 and TRBJ2-3; D remains ambiguous. CDR1 and CDR2 from the germline V gene are SGHRS and YFSETQ. The CDR3 sequence is 16 residues long. The germline V and J ends were trimmed by 1 base and 2 bases, with 14 bases remaining between them. The CDR3 coding sequence is TGCGCCAGCAGCTTGACCGCCCTGGTTCCCACAGATACGCAGTATTTT. Its protein is CASSLTALVPTDTQYF.

In regard to this clone: The sample carries other DNA sequences with the same CDR3. DNA of the CDR3: TGTGCCAGCAGTTTAGTGGGGGGGAATTCACCCCTCCACTTT. Translation gives CASSLVGGNSPLHF. This sequence joins TRBV6-5 and TRBJ1-6; a weak D match, TRBD1 (5 bases). Germline V CDR1 and CDR2: MNHEY, SVGAGI. This CDR3 has 14 residues. The V and J ends lost 4 bases and 7 bases respectively, with 11 bases between them.

The chain combines TRBV9 with TRBJ2-7, with TRBD1 matching 7 bases. The trim removed 0 bases at V and 2 bases at J, leaving 5 bases unmatched. The CDR3 spans 15 residues. The V gene's germline CDR1 is SGDLS and CDR2 YYNGEE. The chain's CDR3 is CASSVGGQQTYEQYF. The CDR3 DNA sequence: TGTGCCAGCAGCGTAGGGGGACAGCAAACCTACGAGCAGTACTTC.

In DNA form, the CDR3 reads TGTGCCAGCAGTGATGTGGCGACCCTCCACTTT. Encoded protein: CASSDVATLHF. The chain combines TRBV2 with TRBJ1-6, with D unclear. CDR3 length: 11 amino acids. V was shortened by 3 bases and J by 14 bases, with 8 bases between the two germline ends. From germline, CDR1 is SNHLY and CDR2 FYNNEI.

The V and J genes are TRBV14 and TRBJ1-6; D is ambiguous. The germline CDR1 and CDR2 sequences are SGHDN and FVKESK. V dropped 0 bases and J dropped 11 bases, with 8 bases sitting between them. CDR3 length: 13 residues. The DNA of the CDR3 is TGTGCCAGCAGCCAAGATCCTATGACACCCCTCCACTTT. It translates to CASSQDPMTPLHF.

V usage is TRBV4-3 and J usage is TRBJ1-2; 9 nucleotides align to TRBD1. Germline CDR1 LGHNA, CDR2 YSLEER. This CDR3 contains 18 residues. V shed 0 bases and J 8 bases; nucleotides not matched to a gene: 16. The CDR3 DNA sequence: TGCGCCAGCAGCCAAGATATTTCCCTGGGACAGGGCATTGAGGGCTACACCTTC. Its protein product is CASSQDISLGQGIEGYTF.

The chain employs TRBV7-9 and TRBJ2-1; D is perhaps TRBD1 (5 bases). The CDR3 runs to 13 residues. Germline values: CDR1 SEHNR, CDR2 FQNEAQ (reference sequence). V lost 4 bases and J 8 bases, leaving 12 bases between the germline ends. The CDR3 sequence: CASSSRGRDEQFF. CDR3 DNA sequence: TGTGCCAGCAGCTCAAGGGGTAGGGATGAGCAGTTCTTC.